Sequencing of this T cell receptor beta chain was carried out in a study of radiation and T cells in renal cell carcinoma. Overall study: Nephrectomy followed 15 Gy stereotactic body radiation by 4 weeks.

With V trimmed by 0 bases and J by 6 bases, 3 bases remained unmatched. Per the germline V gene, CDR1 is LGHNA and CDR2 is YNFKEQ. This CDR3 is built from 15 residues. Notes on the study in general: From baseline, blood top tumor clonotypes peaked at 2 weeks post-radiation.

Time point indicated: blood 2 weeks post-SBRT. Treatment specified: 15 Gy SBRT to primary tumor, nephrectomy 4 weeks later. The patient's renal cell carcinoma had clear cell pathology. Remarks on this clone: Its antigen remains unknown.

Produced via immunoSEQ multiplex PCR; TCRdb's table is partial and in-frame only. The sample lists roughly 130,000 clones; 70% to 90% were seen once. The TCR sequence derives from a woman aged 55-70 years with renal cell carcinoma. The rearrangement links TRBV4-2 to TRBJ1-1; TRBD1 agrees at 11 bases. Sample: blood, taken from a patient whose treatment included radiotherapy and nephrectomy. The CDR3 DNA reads TGTGCCAGCAGCCAAGATGGGACAGGGGGACCTGAAGCTTTCTTT. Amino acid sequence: CASSQDGTGGPEAFF.